This TCR beta chain comes out of a study of cytotoxic CD8 clonotypes in ibrutinib-treated CLL (dated by TCRdb to the early 2020s). A note on the overall study: The cohort had 11 relapsed/refractory and around 16 treatment-naive patients; fewer than 18 were IGHV unmutated. Responses were partial in some 24 patients and complete in 2; after median approximately 69 months follow-up, about 14 stayed in remission and roughly twelve progressed. The response samples were drawn at a median of 12 months into treatment, with a range of roughly 6 to 40 months. On average, each sample had approximately 280,000 productive templates and more than 75,000 productive rearrangements. Of the 70 to 100 people in the trial, about two dozen had longitudinal samples available. Cryopreserved peripheral blood mononuclear cells were collected at three points: before therapy, at response, and at either sustained remission or disease progression. Every remission and progressive disease sample was obtained while ibrutinib was still being received by the patients. Results and caveats for the whole study, not just this receptor: Sampling times were not matched between sustained-remission and progressing patients, and lymph node repertoires were not studied. An increase in clonality was observed at ibrutinib response, with clonality remaining stable during sustained remission and falling back toward baseline at progression. Baseline clonality was found to be higher than that of age-matched healthy donors and was strongly correlated with circulating CD8+ T-cell counts. Public clonotypes were found to be uncommon and were observed to contract or remain stable during treatment; the increase in clonality was shown to reflect expansion of private clonotypes at ibrutinib response.

This specimen's time point label, per the study, means: progressive disease on ibrutinib. Roughly 2.2 micrograms of genomic DNA were extracted from cryopreserved PBMCs for TCR beta library preparation. High-throughput TCR beta sequencing was performed on longitudinal blood samples from CLL patients receiving ibrutinib monotherapy. The patients took part in an open-label, single-center phase 2 trial of ibrutinib monotherapy. In the case of this clone: What antigen it recognizes has not been identified. No base quality information exists; no much larger clone differs at one position.

A MiSeq instrument was used for deep resolution sequencing, which targeted depths ranging from 1 in 1 million up to 1 in 200,000 T cells, with coverage averaging 10x for each clonotype. The immunoSEQ hsTCRB Kit was used to generate TCR beta libraries. Per the original workflow: The data were analyzed with ImmunoSEQ Analyzer and ImmunoSEQ Data Assistant, and V, D and J gene assignments followed IMGT definitions. Clonality was computed as one minus normalized Shannon entropy of productive rearrangement frequencies, ranging from 0 to 1. Public clonotype analysis was restricted to overrepresented clonotypes comprising at least 0.05% of each patient's repertoire. Some 14 age-matched healthy donor repertoires from immuneACCESS served as clonality controls. TCRdb took this table from immuneACCESS and kept in-frame rearrangements with V and J called. Such tables lack part of the clones; where checked against another copy, unresolved V genes explain under half of the gap, and the rest is unexplained. That table is the source of V, J and clone size, and D and trimming were worked out from the DNA. Recorded for this sample are under 50,000 clones; roughly two thirds of them occurred a single time. Clones ranked in the top ten supply about 6.8% of the sample.

Taken from the germline V gene (reference sequence), the CDR1 and CDR2 loops are GTSNPN and SVGIG. From cysteine to phenylalanine, the CDR3 is 11 amino acids long. Just the 33-base CDR3 DNA is kept, in frame starting at base 1. V sheds 2 bases and J sheds 7 bases, leaving 6 bases between their ends. Sample: PBMCs, taken at disease progression, from a patient treated with ibrutinib. This receptor was obtained from a human donor with chronic lymphocytic leukemia. Recombination connected TRBV30 to TRBJ2-4, with the D gene uncertain. The DNA sequence reads TGTGCCTGGAGTTTTCGGAACATTCAGTACTTC. It codes for CAWSFRNIQYF.